These T cell receptor beta chains were read from a single sample in a study of cytomegalovirus exposure and HLA in healthy donors. Libraries were prepared by immunoSEQ multiplex PCR; TCRdb keeps only in-frame clonotypes and omits some of them. The repertoire table contains 200,000 to 250,000 clones. Sequencing was done on a sample of PBMCs. The source is a girl aged 2 to 9 in good health and CMV-seropositive. Both conserved end residues are part of each CDR3. The order of the fields is J gene, D gene, V gene, CDR3 protein, CDR3 DNA. The D gene is left open where the match is weak.

J: TRBJ1-2
D: -
V: TRBV28
CDR3: CASSPQRGAYGYTF
DNA: TGTGCCAGCAGTCCCCAGCGGGGAGCCTATGGCTACACCTTC

J: TRBJ1-4
D: -
V: TRBV28
CDR3: CASSSPAGLTNEKLFF
DNA: TGTGCCAGCAGCTCGCCCGCAGGGTTGACTAATGAAAAACTGTTTTTT

J: TRBJ2-2
D: TRBD2
V: TRBV10-3
CDR3: CAISEPPRTSGSNTGELFF
DNA: TGTGCCATCAGTGAGCCGCCTCGGACTAGCGGGTCAAACACCGGGGAGCTGTTTTTT

J: TRBJ1-2
D: -
V: TRBV6-4
CDR3: CASSNTGTTHGYTF
DNA: TGTGCCAGCAGCAATACCGGGACAACGCATGGCTACACCTTC

J: TRBJ2-7
D: -
V: TRBV5-1
CDR3: CASSLVVWQGTLLRYEQYF
DNA: TGCGCCAGCAGCTTGGTGGTCTGGCAGGGGACCCTCCTACGATACGAGCAGTACTTC

J: TRBJ2-3
D: -
V: TRBV19
CDR3: CASSIQGSGDTQYF
DNA: TGTGCCAGTAGTATACAAGGGTCGGGGGATACGCAGTATTTT

J: TRBJ1-1
D: TRBD1
V: TRBV5-1
CDR3: CASSLGTGGAGEAFF
DNA: TGCGCCAGCAGCTTGGGGACAGGGGGCGCAGGTGAGGCTTTCTTT

J: TRBJ2-1
D: TRBD2
V: TRBV18
CDR3: CASSRGLAGDFRYNEQFF
DNA: TGTGCCAGCTCACGGGGACTAGCGGGAGATTTCAGGTACAATGAGCAGTTCTTC

J: TRBJ2-7
D: -
V: TRBV9
CDR3: CASSVSPWPTYEQYF
DNA: TGTGCCAGCAGCGTATCCCCCTGGCCAACCTACGAGCAGTACTTC

J: TRBJ1-5
D: TRBD1
V: TRBV15
CDR3: CATSPGTGISQPQHF
DNA: TGTGCCACCAGCCCCGGGACAGGGATATCCCAGCCCCAGCATTTT

J: TRBJ1-1
D: TRBD1
V: TRBV29-1
CDR3: CSVRDSYTEAFF
DNA: TGCAGCGTCCGGGACAGTTACACTGAAGCTTTCTTT